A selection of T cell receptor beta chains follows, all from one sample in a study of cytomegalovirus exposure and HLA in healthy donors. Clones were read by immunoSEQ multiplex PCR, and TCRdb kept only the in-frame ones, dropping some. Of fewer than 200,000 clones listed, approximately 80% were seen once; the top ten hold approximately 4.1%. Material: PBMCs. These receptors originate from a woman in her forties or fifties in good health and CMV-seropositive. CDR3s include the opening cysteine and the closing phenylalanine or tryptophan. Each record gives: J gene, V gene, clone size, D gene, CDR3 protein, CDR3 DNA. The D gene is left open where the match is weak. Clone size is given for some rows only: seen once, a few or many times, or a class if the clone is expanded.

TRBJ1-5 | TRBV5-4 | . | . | CASSLDAGPNQPQHF | TGTGCCAGCAGCTTGGACGCGGGTCCCAATCAGCCCCAGCATTTT
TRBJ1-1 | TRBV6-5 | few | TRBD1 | CASSLTTGTEAFF | TGTGCCAGCAGTTTGACGACAGGGACTGAAGCTTTCTTT
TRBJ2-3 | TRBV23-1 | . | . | CASSPLDTQYF | TGCGCCAGCAGTCCGTTGGATACGCAGTATTTT
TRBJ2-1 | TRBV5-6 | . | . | CASSLAAASPTGGQFF | TGTGCCAGCAGCTTGGCGGCAGCATCACCCACAGGTGGGCAGTTCTTC
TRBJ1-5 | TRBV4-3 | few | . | CASSPSGGEPQHF | TGCGCCAGCAGCCCGTCCGGGGGAGAGCCCCAGCATTTT
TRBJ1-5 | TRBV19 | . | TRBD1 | CASSTLPGQYSNQPQHF | TGTGCCAGTAGTACCCTACCGGGACAGTATAGCAATCAGCCCCAGCATTTT
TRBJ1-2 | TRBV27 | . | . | CASTGFSYGYTF | TGTGCCAGCACAGGGTTTAGCTATGGCTACACCTTC
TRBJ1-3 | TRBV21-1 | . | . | CASSKRLGGDAGSGNTIYF | TGTGCCAGCAGCAAACGGCTAGGAGGCGACGCTGGATCTGGAAACACCATATATTTT
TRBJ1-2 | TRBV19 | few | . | CASRFTADYGYTF | TGTGCCAGTCGGTTTACAGCCGACTATGGCTACACCTTC
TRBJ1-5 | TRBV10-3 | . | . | CAISELGKGEPQHF | TGTGCCATCAGTGAGTTAGGAAAAGGGGAGCCCCAGCATTTT
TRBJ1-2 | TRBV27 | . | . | CASSLPGGDGYTF | TGTGCCAGCAGTCTCCCTGGGGGGGATGGCTACACCTTC
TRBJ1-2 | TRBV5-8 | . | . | CASSFRQTDYGYTF | TGTGCCAGCAGCTTTCGACAGACCGACTATGGCTACACCTTC
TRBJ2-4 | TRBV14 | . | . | CASSQEPGLGIQYF | TGTGCCAGCAGCCAAGAACCGGGTTTGGGCATTCAGTACTTC
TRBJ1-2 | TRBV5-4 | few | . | CASSFPNRESYTF | TGTGCCAGCAGCTTCCCGAACAGGGAGAGCTACACCTTC
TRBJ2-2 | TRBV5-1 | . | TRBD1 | CASLKGQLNTGELFF | TGCGCCAGCCTTAAGGGACAGCTTAACACCGGGGAGCTGTTTTTT
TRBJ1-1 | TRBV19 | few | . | CASRSAGHSDTEAFF | TGTGCCAGTAGGTCGGCAGGGCACAGCGACACTGAAGCTTTCTTT
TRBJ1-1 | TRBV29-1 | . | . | CSVVVGGEAFF | TGCAGCGTTGTAGTAGGAGGTGAAGCTTTCTTT